This TCR beta chain was recovered during a study of blood T cells in healthy people across ages. V was cut by 1 base and J by 3 bases, with 7 bases left in between. The CDR3 is 13 amino acids. The V gene's germline CDR1 is LGHNA and CDR2 YSLEER. For the second PCR, which ran for about 7 to 12 cycles, a sample-barcoded 5' primer and a J-beta primer mix were used. Each sample yielded at least 3 million CDR3-containing paired-end reads. Each CDR3 protein gets one entry after TCRdb re-called the 5' RACE reads with MiXCR. The sample includes about 730,000 distinct CDR3 sequences, roughly 43% seen only once; the top ten take roughly 19%. In this sample, this clonotype turned up a few times.

Sample: blood. The J gene is TRBJ2-7, the V gene TRBV4-3; no definite D call. The TCR sequence derives from a woman between 55 and 75 years old in good health. CDR3 sequence reads: CASSQGHLYEQYF. CDR3 nucleotide sequence: TGCGCCAGCAGCCAAGGACACCTCTACGAGCAGTACTTC.